These 9 T cell receptor beta chains were sequenced from one sample in a study of blood T cell repertoires in COVID-19. Method: immunoSEQ multiplex PCR; TCRdb's copy keeps in-frame clones and lacks some. The table has 270,000 or so clones, approximately 90% seen once; the top ten hold approximately 3%. The sequenced sample was PBMCs or T cells enriched from blood (not recorded which). These receptors were collected from a man aged 35 to 55 who had been exposed to COVID-19.

This clone occurred once. The chain is built from TRBV23-1 and TRBJ2-3; perhaps TRBD1 as D (5 bases). TRBV23-1 is sorted into the ORF group, with uncertain function. V was shortened by 7 bases and J by 1 base, with 12 bases between the two germline ends. The CDR3 length is 14 residues. The CDR3 loop reads CASTRTRCTDTQYF. CDR3 nucleotide sequence: TGCGCCAGCACGCGGACACGATGCACAGATACGCAGTATTTT.

The CDR3 bases are TGTGCCAGCGCAGGGACAGGGGCCCAAGAGACCCAGTACTTC. Translation gives CASAGTGAQETQYF. The chain couples TRBV27 to TRBJ2-5; 10 nucleotides agree with TRBD1. The CDR3 has 14 amino acids. Germline V gene sequence: CDR1 MNHEY, CDR2 SMNVEV (reference sequence). With 8 bases clipped from V and 1 base from J, the junction kept 4 bases outside the gene matches.

The chain joins TRBV2 to TRBJ1-3, with D unresolved. This CDR3 is built from 15 residues. With 5 bases removed from V and 0 bases from J, the gap between germline ends came to 11 bases. CDR1 SNHLY and CDR2 FYNNEI come from the germline V gene. The CDR3 spells CASSPDTSSGNTIYF. In nucleotides, the CDR3 is TGTGCCAGCAGTCCCGACACAAGCTCTGGAAACACCATATATTTT.

The J gene is TRBJ2-5, the V gene TRBV7-9; TRBD2 aligns across 8 bases. Germline V CDR1 and CDR2: SEHNR, FQNEAQ (reference sequence). The trim removed 4 bases at V and 2 bases at J, leaving 3 bases unmatched. This CDR3 is 14 amino acids long. CDR3 bases: TGTGCCAGCAGCTCCTTAGCGGGGCAAGAGACCCAGTACTTC. Protein: CASSSLAGQETQYF.

The chain is built from TRBV19 and TRBJ1-3, with 7 nucleotides matching TRBD1. The CDR3 has 12 amino acids. Trimming took 6 bases from V and 8 from J; bases not matched to a gene: 4. Germline assignment: CDR1 LNHDA and CDR2 SQIVND (reference sequence). In DNA form, the CDR3 reads TGTGCCAGTAGAACAGGGGCGGACACCATATATTTT. Translating gives CASRTGADTIYF.

This sequence joins TRBV9 and TRBJ1-2; no firm D call. This CDR3 has 13 residues. Trimming took 7 bases from V and 4 from J, leaving 14 bases between them. The germline CDR1 and CDR2 sequences are SGDLS and YYNGEE. In DNA form, the CDR3 reads TGTGCCAGCGGGAAGGTCGGGAGCTATGGCTACACCTTC. Translation gives CASGKVGSYGYTF.

The rearrangement joins TRBV15 to TRBJ2-1; D gene uncertain. Trimming removed 1 base at V and 7 bases at J, with 14 bases between. This CDR3 contains 15 residues. The germline CDR1 and CDR2 sequences are LNHNV and YYDKDF (reference sequence). The chain's CDR3 is CATSRGRILRNEQFF. In DNA form, the CDR3 reads TGTGCCACCAGCAGAGGACGGATTCTGAGGAATGAGCAGTTCTTC.

This sequence joins TRBV27 and TRBJ2-5; 12 bases are a match to TRBD2. Looked up from germline, CDR1 is MNHEY and CDR2 is SMNVEV (reference sequence). The CDR3 is made up of 16 amino acids. V gave up 3 bases and J gave up 5 bases; unmatched junction bases: 7. The chain's CDR3 is CASSFRGLAGGETQYF. The CDR3 DNA reads TGTGCCAGCAGTTTCCGCGGGCTAGCGGGAGGGGAGACCCAGTACTTC.

V usage is TRBV24-1 and J usage is TRBJ2-7, with D tentatively TRBD2 (6 bases). The germline V gene has CDR1 KGHDR and CDR2 SFDVKD. The germline V and J ends were trimmed by 3 bases and 1 base, with 12 bases remaining between them. This CDR3 has 15 residues. The CDR3 here is CATSDSAGTSYEQYF. In nucleotides, the CDR3 is TGTGCCACCAGTGATAGCGCGGGAACATCCTACGAGCAGTACTTC.